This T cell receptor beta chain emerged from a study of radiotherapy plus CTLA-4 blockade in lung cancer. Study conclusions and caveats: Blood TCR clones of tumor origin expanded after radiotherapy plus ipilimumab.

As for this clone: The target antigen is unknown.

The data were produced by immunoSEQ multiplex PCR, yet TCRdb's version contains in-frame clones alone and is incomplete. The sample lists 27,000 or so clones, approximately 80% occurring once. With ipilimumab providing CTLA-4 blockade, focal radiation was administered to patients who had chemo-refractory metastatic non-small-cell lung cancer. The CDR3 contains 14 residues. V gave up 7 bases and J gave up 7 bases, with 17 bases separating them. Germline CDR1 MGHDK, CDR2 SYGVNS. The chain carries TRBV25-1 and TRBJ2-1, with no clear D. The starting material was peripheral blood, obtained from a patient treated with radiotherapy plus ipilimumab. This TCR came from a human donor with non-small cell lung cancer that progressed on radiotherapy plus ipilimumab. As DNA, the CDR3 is TGTGCCAGCAACCCCCAGAACGGTGGGAATGAGCAGTTCTTC. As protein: CASNPQNGGNEQFF.